This TCR beta chain was captured by sequencing in a study of Graves' ophthalmopathy and Graves' hyperthyroidism. The CDR3 totals 14 residues. In germline, CDR1 is SGHTA, CDR2 FQGNSA. The ends were cut back, 7 bases at V and 5 bases at J, with 17 bases in the middle. Other autoimmune disease, uncontrolled infection, pregnancy and lactation led to exclusion. RNA served as the template for amplifying TCR beta CDR3 regions. First-round RT-PCR used HTBI primers; second-round multiplex PCR followed. TCRdb reanalysed the multiplex PCR reads using MiXCR and keeps one entry per CDR3 protein. Of 650,000 to 800,000 distinct CDR3 sequences in the sample, over 40% were seen once.

The receptor comes from an adult man with Graves' ophthalmopathy. What was sequenced was peripheral blood. This chain links TRBV7-2 with TRBJ2-5, with TRBD2 as a possible D gene (6 bases). The DNA of the CDR3 is TGTGCCAGCACCCAAGACCGGGGGAGCGAGACCCAGTACTTC. Translating it yields CASTQDRGSETQYF.